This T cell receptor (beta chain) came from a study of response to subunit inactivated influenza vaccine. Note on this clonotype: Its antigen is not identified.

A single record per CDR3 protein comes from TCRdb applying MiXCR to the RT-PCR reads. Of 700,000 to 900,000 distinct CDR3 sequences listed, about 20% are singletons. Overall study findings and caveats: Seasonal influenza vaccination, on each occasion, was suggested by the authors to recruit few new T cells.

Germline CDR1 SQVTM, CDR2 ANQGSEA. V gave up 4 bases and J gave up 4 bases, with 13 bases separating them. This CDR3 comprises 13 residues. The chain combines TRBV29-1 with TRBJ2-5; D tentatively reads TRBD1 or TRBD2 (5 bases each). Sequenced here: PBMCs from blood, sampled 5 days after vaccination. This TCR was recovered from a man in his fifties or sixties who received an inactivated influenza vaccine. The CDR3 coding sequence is TGCAGCGTTGCCGGGGCACTCACAGAGACCCAGTACTTC. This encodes CSVAGALTETQYF.